Below are 12 T cell receptor beta chains sequenced from a single sample in a study of OX40 agonist ivuxolimab in advanced cancers. Profiling relied on immunoSEQ multiplex PCR, and the TCRdb table lists in-frame clones only, not all of them. The sample comprises tens of thousands of clones, 87% of which are singletons, and 0.76% rests with the top ten. The sequencing here drew on CD4+ or CD8+ T cells sorted from blood, taken in a trial of the OX40 agonist ivuxolimab. The receptors were gathered from an adult with an advanced solid tumor such as melanoma, head and neck, liver or kidney cancer.

The chain couples TRBV27 to TRBJ1-1; the match to TRBD1 covers 11 bases. Germline lookup yields CDR1 MNHEY and CDR2 SMNVEV (reference sequence). This CDR3 has 14 residues. The J segment lost 5 bases and the V segment lost 4 bases, leaving 3 bases of the junction unmatched. The CDR3 region is CASSWRDRGTEAFF. CDR3 in DNA: TGTGCCAGCAGTTGGCGGGACAGGGGGACTGAAGCTTTCTTT.

The rearrangement uses TRBV9 and TRBJ2-7; D call uncertain. The CDR3 contains 13 residues. The germline V gene has CDR1 SGDLS and CDR2 YYNGEE. Trimming took 3 bases from V and 4 from J, leaving 11 bases between them. CDR3 residues: CASSESGSYEQYF. The CDR3 DNA reads as TGTGCCAGCAGCGAATCCGGCAGTTACGAGCAGTACTTC.

CDR3 nucleotides: TGTGCCAGCAGCTTAGGTCCCAACGGCGAGCAGTACTTC. Its translation is CASSLGPNGEQYF. The chain recombines TRBV7-2 with TRBJ2-7; the D is unclear. The CDR3 is made up of 13 amino acids. Trimming left V 1 base short and J 6 bases short, with 10 bases between. Germline V gene lookup returns CDR1 SGHTA and CDR2 FQGNSA.

This rearrangement joins TRBV6-5 to TRBJ2-7; D assignment may be TRBD1 or TRBD2 (5 bases each). There are 13 residues in the CDR3. V dropped 8 bases and J dropped 3 bases, with 14 bases sitting between them. The germline CDR1 and CDR2 sequences are MNHEY and SVGAGI. The CDR3 reads CASSRDQFYEQYF. The CDR3 DNA sequence: TGTGCCAGCTCCCGGGACCAATTCTACGAGCAGTACTTC.

The genes are TRBV19 and TRBJ1-2; 8 bases align to TRBD1. Germline V gives CDR1 LNHDA, CDR2 SQIVND (reference sequence). The ends lost 5 bases at V and 4 bases at J; junction bases unmatched: 3. The CDR3 totals 13 residues. CDR3 loop: CASSQQGGYGYTF. As DNA, the CDR3 is TGTGCCAGTAGTCAACAGGGGGGCTATGGCTACACCTTC. The full variable domain, completed using reference TRBV19 and TRBJ1-2, is DGGITQSPKYLFRKEGQNVTLSCEQNLNHDAMYWYRQDPGQGLRLIYYSQIVNDFQKGDIAEGYSVSREKKESFPLTVTSAQKNPTAFYLCASSQQGGYGYTFGSGTRLTVV.

The rearrangement links TRBV5-1 to TRBJ1-1; D is ambiguous. The germline V gene has CDR1 SGHRS and CDR2 YFSETQ. The CDR3 is made up of 14 amino acids. V was shortened by 0 bases and J by 3 bases, with 9 bases between the two germline ends. CDR3 DNA sequence: TGCGCCAGCAGCTTGGCCCCCAGATACACTGAAGCTTTCTTT. Translated, it gives CASSLAPRYTEAFF.

In this sample, this clone turned up once. This chain uses TRBV20-1 with TRBJ1-1; no clear D gene. Germline V gene data show CDR1 as DFQATT and CDR2 as SNEGSKA (reference sequence). The V gene lost 6 bases and the J gene lost 10 bases, with 15 bases spanning the gap. The CDR3 is 11 amino acids. CDR3 amino acids: CSATNQARAFF. In DNA form, the CDR3 reads TGCAGTGCCACCAATCAGGCGAGAGCTTTCTTT.

The chain has TRBV5-4 and TRBJ1-5; the D is unclear. The CDR3 is 12 residues long. V was shortened by 2 bases and J by 4 bases, with 4 bases between the two germline ends. Germline V gene lookup returns CDR1 SGHNT and CDR2 YYREEE (reference sequence). The CDR3 here is CASSFDNQPQHF. CDR3 in DNA: TGTGCCAGCAGCTTCGATAATCAGCCCCAGCATTTT.

The chain uses TRBV6-5 and TRBJ2-7; 9 nucleotides align to TRBD1. Germline V lookup: CDR1 MNHEY, CDR2 SVGAGI. The V gene end was trimmed by 2 bases and the J gene end by 7 bases; junction bases not matched to a gene: 9. The CDR3 is made up of 15 amino acids. The chain's CDR3 is CASSYPGTGNREQYF. Here the CDR3 DNA reads TGTGCCAGCAGTTACCCAGGGACAGGGAACCGGGAGCAGTACTTC.

This clone turned up a few times. The chain couples TRBV7-3 to TRBJ1-1; D remains ambiguous. Germline V gives CDR1 SGHTA, CDR2 FQGTGA. V gave up 5 bases and J gave up 3 bases, with 10 bases separating them. CDR3 length: 13 amino acids. The CDR3 DNA is TGTGCCAGCAGCGACGACCCGGACACTGAAGCTTTCTTT. Amino acids: CASSDDPDTEAFF.

CDR3 residues: CASNAGTGVNEQFF. The CDR3 DNA sequence: TGTGCCAGCAATGCCGGGACAGGTGTTAATGAGCAGTTCTTC. V and J are TRBV6-6 and TRBJ2-1, with 8 positions matching TRBD1. Trimming took 7 bases from V and 7 from J; bases not matched to a gene: 9. CDR1 and CDR2 (germline): MNHNY, SVGAGI (reference sequence). The CDR3 contains 14 residues.

V and J are TRBV18 and TRBJ1-1; no definite D call. The CDR3 extends over 15 amino acids. V dropped 3 bases and J dropped 0 bases, with 11 bases sitting between them. Per the germline V gene, CDR1 is KGHSH and CDR2 is LQKENI. The CDR3, as DNA: TGTGCCAGCTCACCCCTGGAGGTCGTGAACACTGAAGCTTTCTTT. Translated, it gives CASSPLEVVNTEAFF. Full variable domain (missing parts from reference TRBV18 and TRBJ1-1): NAGVMQNPRHLVRRRGQEARLRCSPMKGHSHVYWYRQLPEEGLKFMVYLQKENIIDESGMPKERFSAEFPKEGPSILRIQQVVRGDSAAYFCASSPLEVVNTEAFFGQGTRLTVV.